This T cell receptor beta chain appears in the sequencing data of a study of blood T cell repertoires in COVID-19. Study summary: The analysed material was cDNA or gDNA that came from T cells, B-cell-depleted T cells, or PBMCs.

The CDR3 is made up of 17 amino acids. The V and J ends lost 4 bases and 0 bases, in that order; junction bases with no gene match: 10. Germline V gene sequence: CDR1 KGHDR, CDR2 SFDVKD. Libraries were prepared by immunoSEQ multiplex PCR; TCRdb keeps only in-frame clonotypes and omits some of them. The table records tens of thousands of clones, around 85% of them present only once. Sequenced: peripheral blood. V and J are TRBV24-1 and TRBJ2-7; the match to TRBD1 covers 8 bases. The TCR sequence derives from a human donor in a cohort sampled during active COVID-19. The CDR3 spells CATSDRHLGQDSYEQYF. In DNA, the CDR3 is TGTGCCACCAGTGACCGCCACCTGGGACAGGACTCCTACGAGCAGTACTTC.